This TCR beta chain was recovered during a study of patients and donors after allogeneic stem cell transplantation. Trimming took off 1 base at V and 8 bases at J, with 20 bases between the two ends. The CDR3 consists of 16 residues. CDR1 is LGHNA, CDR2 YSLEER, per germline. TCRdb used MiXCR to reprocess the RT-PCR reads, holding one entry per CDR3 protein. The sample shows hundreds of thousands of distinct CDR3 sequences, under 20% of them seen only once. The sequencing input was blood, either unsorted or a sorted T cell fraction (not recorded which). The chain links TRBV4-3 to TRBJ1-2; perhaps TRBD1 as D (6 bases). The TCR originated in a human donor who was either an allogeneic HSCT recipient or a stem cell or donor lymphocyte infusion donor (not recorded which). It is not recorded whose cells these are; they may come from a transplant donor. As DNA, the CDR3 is TGCGCCAGCAGCCAAGCTCGGAGTTTAGGGGGTCCCGGCTACACCTTC. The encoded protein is CASSQARSLGGPGYTF.